The 11 T cell receptor beta chains below were found in one sample sequenced in a study of T cell repertoires in cytomegalovirus infection. TCRdb re-called the reads through MiXCR, storing one row per CDR3 protein. The sample lists around 100,000 distinct CDR3 sequences, more than 20% occurring once. Sequenced sample: CD8+ T cells from PBMCs. These receptors came from a human donor in good health (CMV status not recorded). Some clones in this sample may be carry-over from other donors' samples.

This clonotype was recorded many times. The gene calls are TRBV7-2 and TRBJ1-1; D ambiguous. This CDR3 contains 15 residues. CDR1 is SGHTA and CDR2 is FQGNSA in the germline V gene. With 2 bases removed from V and 4 bases from J, the gap between germline ends came to 14 bases. For the CDR3, the DNA is TGTGCCAGCAGCTTATCGGCGTATGATGGCACTGAAGCTTTCTTT. It yields the protein CASSLSAYDGTEAFF.

V gene TRBV5-6 combines with J gene TRBJ2-7; the match to TRBD1 covers 7 bases. With V trimmed by 3 bases and J by 2 bases, 11 bases remained unmatched. CDR1 SGHDT and CDR2 YYEEEE come from the germline V gene. The CDR3 length is 16 residues. The CDR3 loop is CASSSTGQSWTYEQYF. The CDR3 nucleotides read TGTGCCAGCAGCTCCACGGGACAGTCGTGGACCTACGAGCAGTACTTC.

This chain joins TRBV6-1 and TRBJ2-3; 13 nucleotides line up with TRBD2. V lost 6 bases and J lost 5; bases outside the gene matches: 5. This CDR3 comprises 15 residues. Germline V gives CDR1 MNHNS, CDR2 SASEGT. CDR3 sequence: CASRVLAGGEDTQYF. Written as DNA, the CDR3 is TGTGCCAGCAGAGTACTAGCGGGGGGGGAAGATACGCAGTATTTT.

This clonotype was found a few times. The rearrangement uses TRBV28 and TRBJ2-4; D may correspond to TRBD1 or TRBD2 (5 bases each). Trimming removed 2 bases from V and 0 bases from J, with 8 bases in between. The CDR3 sequence is 15 residues long. The germline gives CDR1 MDHEN, CDR2 SYDVKM. DNA for the CDR3: TGTGCCAGCAGTTTAGAGGGGCTAGCCAAAAACATTCAGTACTTC. Protein product: CASSLEGLAKNIQYF.

This clonotype was detected only once. The junction departs from the called germline gene at one end, perhaps through a read error. CDR3 loop: CVSSREQGASNQPQHF. DNA for the CDR3: TGTGTCAGCAGCCGAGAACAGGGGGCGAGCAATCAGCCCCAGCATTTT. The chain joins TRBV4-1 to TRBJ1-5; TRBD1 agrees at 9 bases. CDR1 and CDR2 from the germline V gene are MGHRA and YSYEKL. The CDR3 loop spans 16 amino acids.

A few counts support this clonotype. The gene calls are TRBV4-2 and TRBJ2-1; 13 bases fit TRBD2. J was trimmed by 7 bases and V by 4 bases; bases with no gene match: 10. The V gene's germline CDR1 is LGHNA and CDR2 YNFKEQ. The CDR3 sequence is 17 residues long. CDR3 loop: CASSPTSGGPLENEQFF. CDR3 DNA: TGTGCCAGCAGCCCGACTAGCGGGGGGCCCTTGGAGAATGAGCAGTTCTTC.

The CDR3 loop is CASSFVGAYEQYF. The CDR3 nucleotides read TGTGCCAGCAGCTTCGTGGGGGCCTACGAGCAGTACTTC. The chain carries TRBV5-6 and TRBJ2-7, with D perhaps being TRBD1 or TRBD2 (5 bases each). CDR1 SGHDT and CDR2 YYEEEE come from the germline V gene. The length of the CDR3 is 13 residues. Trimming took off 2 bases at V and 2 bases at J, with 8 bases between the two ends.

The chain recombines TRBV9 with TRBJ2-1; D may be TRBD2 (5 bases). The germline V and J ends were trimmed by 3 bases and 4 bases, with 17 bases remaining between them. Germline CDR1 SGDLS, CDR2 YYNGEE. The CDR3 extends over 16 amino acids. In DNA, the CDR3 is TGTGCCAGCAGCGCTGACCCGAATGGAGGTTACAATGAGCAGTTCTTC. This sequence encodes CASSADPNGGYNEQFF.

This clonotype showed up just a few times. CDR3 DNA: TGTGCCAGCAGCCGAGGGTCCCTCGTCTACGAGCAGTACTTC. The encoded protein is CASSRGSLVYEQYF. The chain employs TRBV12-3 or TRBV12-4 and TRBJ2-7; perhaps TRBD2 as D (5 bases). V was pared by 6 bases and J by 3 bases, with 15 bases between. This CDR3 is 14 amino acids long.

This clonotype has only a few counts. This chain uses TRBV3-1 with TRBJ2-1; D perhaps matches TRBD1 (6 bases). Germline V lookup: CDR1 LGHDT, CDR2 YNNKEL (reference sequence). This CDR3 has 19 amino acids. The V end lost 0 bases, the J end lost 7 bases, and 25 bases lay between the germline ends. As DNA, the CDR3 is TGTGCCAGCAGCCAAGAAACTCGTTGGGGGCACGCCGGCCTGAATGAGCAGTTCTTC. Translated: CASSQETRWGHAGLNEQFF.

The chain combines TRBV11-2 with TRBJ2-5; 13 bases match TRBD2. V was pared by 1 base and J by 4 bases, with 3 bases of the junction left unmatched. CDR1 and CDR2 from the germline V gene are SGHAT and FQNNGV. CDR3 length: 16 residues. CDR3 protein: CASSLGLAGGAETQYF. The DNA of the CDR3 is TGTGCCAGCAGCTTAGGACTAGCGGGGGGCGCAGAGACCCAGTACTTC.